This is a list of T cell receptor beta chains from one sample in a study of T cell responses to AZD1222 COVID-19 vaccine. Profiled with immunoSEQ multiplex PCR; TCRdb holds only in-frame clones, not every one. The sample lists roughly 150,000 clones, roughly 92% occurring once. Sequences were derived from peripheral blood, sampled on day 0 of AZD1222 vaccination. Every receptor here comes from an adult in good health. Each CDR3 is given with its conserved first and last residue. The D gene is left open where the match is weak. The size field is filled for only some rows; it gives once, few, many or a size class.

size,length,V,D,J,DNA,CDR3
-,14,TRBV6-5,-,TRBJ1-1,TGTGCCAGCAGCCCCCCTCGGGACACCGGCGAGGCTTTCTTT,CASSPPRDTGEAFF
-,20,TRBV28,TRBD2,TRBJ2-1,TGTGCCAGCAGTCATCCATCCATTAAGACTAGCGGGAGGGCCTTCCATGAGCAGTTCTTC,CASSHPSIKTSGRAFHEQFF
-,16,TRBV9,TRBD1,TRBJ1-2,TGTGCCAGCAGCGTAGGCACAGGGGTAGGAGACTATGGCTACACCTTC,CASSVGTGVGDYGYTF
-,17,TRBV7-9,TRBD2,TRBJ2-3,TGTGCCAGCAGCTCCTGGACTAGCCGGGGGGGAGCAGATACGCAGTATTTT,CASSSWTSRGGADTQYF
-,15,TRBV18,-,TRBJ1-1,TGTGCCAGCTCACCAAATCCACAGGGAGCTAAGGAAGCTTTCTTT,CASSPNPQGAKEAFF
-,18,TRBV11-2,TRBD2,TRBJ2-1,TGTGCCAGCAGCTTAGCGGATATAGCGGGGTCAAAGGGGGATGAGCAGTTCTTC,CASSLADIAGSKGDEQFF
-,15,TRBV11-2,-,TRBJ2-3,TGTGCCAGCAGCTTTTTCGGTTATTCCACAGATACGCAGTATTTT,CASSFFGYSTDTQYF
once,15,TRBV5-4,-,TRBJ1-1,TGTGCCAGCAGCGCAACTAGGGGCCGAGTCACTGAAGCTTTCTTT,CASSATRGRVTEAFF
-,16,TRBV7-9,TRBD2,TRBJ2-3,TGTGCCAGCAGCGAACCTAGCATTGGGCGGGGGGATACGCAGTATTTT,CASSEPSIGRGDTQYF
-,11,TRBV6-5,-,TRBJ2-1,TGTGCCAGCACCCGCGTCAATGAGCAGTTCTTC,CASTRVNEQFF
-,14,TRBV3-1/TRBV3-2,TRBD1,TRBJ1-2,TGTGCCAGCAGCCTCCTGGGAGGGGGCGGAGGCTACACCTTC,CASSLLGGGGGYTF
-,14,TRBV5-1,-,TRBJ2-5,TGCGCCAGCAGCCGAAAGGACGGGCACGAGACCCAGTACTTC,CASSRKDGHETQYF
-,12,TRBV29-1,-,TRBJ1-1,TGCAGCGTCAGGGGCCTGAACACTGAAGCTTTCTTT,CSVRGLNTEAFF
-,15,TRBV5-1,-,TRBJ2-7,TGCGCCAGCAGCTTGGCCTCCGGACAAGTCTACGAGCAGTACTTC,CASSLASGQVYEQYF
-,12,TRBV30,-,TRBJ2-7,TGTGCCTGGAGTCTTGATCAGGGTAGACAGTACTTC,CAWSLDQGRQYF
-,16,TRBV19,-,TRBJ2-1,TGTGCCAGTAGTATTATTATGGGGCTTTCGTACAATGAGCAGTTCTTC,CASSIIMGLSYNEQFF
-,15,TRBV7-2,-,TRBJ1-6,TGTGCCAGCAGCCTCGACAGCTCCTATAATTCACCCCTCCACTTT,CASSLDSSYNSPLHF
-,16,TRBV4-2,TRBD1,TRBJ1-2,TGTGCCAGCAGCCACGCTGGGACAGGGGAAAACTATGGCTACACCTTC,CASSHAGTGENYGYTF
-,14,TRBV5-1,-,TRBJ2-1,TGCGCCAGCAGCTCCCTAATTAGATTGGGTGAGCAGTTCTTC,CASSSLIRLGEQFF
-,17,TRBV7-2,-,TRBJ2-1,TGTGCCAGCGCACACCCCCCGGTGGCCATAGAGATAAATGAGCAGTTCTTC,CASAHPPVAIEINEQFF
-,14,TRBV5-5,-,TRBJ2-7,TGTGCCAGCAGTCCGGGAACAGGTTCCTACGAGCAGTACTTC,CASSPGTGSYEQYF
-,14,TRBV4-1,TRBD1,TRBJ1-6,TGCGCCAGCAGCACAGGGGGCTATAATTCACCCCTCCACTTT,CASSTGGYNSPLHF
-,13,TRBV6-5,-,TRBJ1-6,TGTGCCAGCAGACCCTCCGTCGGTTCACCCCTCCACTTT,CASRPSVGSPLHF
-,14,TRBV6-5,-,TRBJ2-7,TGTGCCATCCGACCGGGACGGAGCTCCTACGAGCAGTACTTC,CAIRPGRSSYEQYF
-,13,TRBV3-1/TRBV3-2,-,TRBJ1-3,TGTGCCAGCAGCCCAGTCTCTGGAAACACCATATATTTT,CASSPVSGNTIYF
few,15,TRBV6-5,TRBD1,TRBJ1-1,TGTGCCAGCACCCTAACAGGGGGCGCAGGGACTGAAGCTTTCTTT,CASTLTGGAGTEAFF
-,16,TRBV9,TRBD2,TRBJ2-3,TGTGCCAGCAGCGAGCCGGGACTAGCGAGCACAGATACGCAGTATTTT,CASSEPGLASTDTQYF
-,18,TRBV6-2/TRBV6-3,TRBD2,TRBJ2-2,TGTGCCAGCAGTTACCTTAGACTAGCGGGGAAGAACACCGGGGAGCTGTTTTTT,CASSYLRLAGKNTGELFF
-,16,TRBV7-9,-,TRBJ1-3,TGTGCCAGCACCCTAGGACGCATGGAAACTGGAAACACCATATATTTT,CASTLGRMETGNTIYF
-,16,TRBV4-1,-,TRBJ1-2,TGCGCCAGCAGCCAAGAAGTGGCTGTAGCTAACTATGGCTACACCTTC,CASSQEVAVANYGYTF
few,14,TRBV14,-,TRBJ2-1,TGTGCCAGCAGCCCACGAGGAAGGTATTTTGAGCAGTTCTTC,CASSPRGRYFEQFF
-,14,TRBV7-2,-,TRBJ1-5,TGTGCCAGCAGCTTACGAAATAGCAATCAGCCCCAGCATTTT,CASSLRNSNQPQHF
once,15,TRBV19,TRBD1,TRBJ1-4,TGTGCCAGTAGTTGGCAGGGGGCTGTTAATGAAAAACTGTTTTTT,CASSWQGAVNEKLFF